One sample yielded the 22 T cell receptor beta chains listed below, sequenced in a study of T cell responses to AZD1222 COVID-19 vaccine. The assay was immunoSEQ multiplex PCR, and TCRdb's table has in-frame clones only and misses some. This sample has approximately 99,000 clones, with approximately 89% found just once. Sample: peripheral blood, taken on day 0 of MenACWY control vaccination. Receptors were obtained from an adult in good health.

The chain uses TRBV5-1 and TRBJ1-1, with D uncertain. This CDR3 comprises 12 residues. CDR1 and CDR2 from the germline V gene are SGHRS and YFSETQ. V gave up 6 bases and J gave up 0 bases, with 6 bases separating them. CDR3 in DNA: TGCGCCAGCATGTCTGTGAACACTGAAGCTTTCTTT. Residues: CASMSVNTEAFF.

This rearrangement joins TRBV18 to TRBJ2-7, with TRBD1 matching 11 bases. The V segment lost 0 bases and the J segment 2 bases; nucleotides outside the gene matches: 3. This CDR3 is 16 amino acids long. Germline CDR1 reads KGHSH; CDR2 reads LQKENI. CDR3 sequence reads: CASSPPGGQGAYEQYF. DNA for the CDR3: TGTGCCAGCTCACCACCGGGGGGACAGGGGGCCTACGAGCAGTACTTC.

For this clone: Other DNA sequences in this specimen translate into the identical CDR3. The V and J genes are TRBV19 and TRBJ1-5, with 8 nucleotides matching TRBD1. This CDR3 has 16 amino acids. CDR1 and CDR2 (germline): LNHDA, SQIVND (reference sequence). The V and J ends lost 5 bases and 0 bases, in that order; junction bases with no gene match: 6. The CDR3 protein is CASSADRGNSNQPQHF. DNA for the CDR3: TGTGCCAGTAGTGCCGACAGGGGAAATAGCAATCAGCCCCAGCATTTT.

The CDR3 bases are TGTGCCAGCAGCCAAGGATTCGGGGAAAAACTGTTTTTT. It yields the protein CASSQGFGEKLFF. This chain uses TRBV3-1 (or the pseudogene TRBV3-2) with TRBJ1-4; D gene unclear. Between the trimmed V and J ends, which lost 1 base and 8 bases, there was a span of 8 bases. The germline V gene has CDR1 LGHDT and CDR2 YNNKEL (reference sequence). The CDR3 runs to 13 residues.

The rearrangement uses TRBV9 and TRBJ2-3, with D perhaps given as TRBD1 or TRBD2 (5 bases each). The CDR3 length is 16 residues. V was cut by 4 bases and J by 4 bases, with 19 bases left in between. Germline V gene lookup returns CDR1 SGDLS and CDR2 YYNGEE. CDR3 sequence reads: CASSPRRARGADTQYF. DNA for the CDR3: TGTGCCAGCAGCCCACGCCGGGCCCGGGGCGCAGATACGCAGTATTTT.

This chain uses TRBV28 with TRBJ1-4, with D possibly TRBD1 on 5 matching bases. The CDR3 has 15 amino acids. Germline V gives CDR1 MDHEN, CDR2 SYDVKM. Trimming cost V 2 bases and J 6 bases, with 13 bases left between them. CDR3 coding DNA: TGTGCCAGCAGTTTAAGAAGGTCGGGGGATGAAAAACTGTTTTTT. Its protein is CASSLRRSGDEKLFF. Together with reference TRBV28 and TRBJ1-4, the CDR3 gives the full variable domain: DVKVTQSSRYLVKRTGEKVFLECVQDMDHENMFWYRQDPGLGLRLIYFSYDVKMKEKGDIPEGYSVSREKKERFSLILESASTNQTSMYLCASSLRRSGDEKLFFGSGTQLSVL.

V and J are TRBV5-8 and TRBJ1-4; TRBD1 is a possible D gene (5 bases). Between the trimmed V and J ends, which lost 3 bases and 5 bases, there was a span of 11 bases. The CDR3 consists of 14 residues. Germline CDR1 and CDR2: SGHTS and YDEGEE. CDR3 DNA sequence: TGTGCCAGCAGCTGGGACCCAGAAAATGAAAAACTGTTTTTT. Encoded protein: CASSWDPENEKLFF.

The V gene is TRBV4-2, the J gene TRBJ2-7, with D unclear. The germline V gene has CDR1 LGHNA and CDR2 YNFKEQ. The CDR3 consists of 17 residues. Between the trimmed V and J ends, which lost 0 bases and 0 bases, there was a span of 15 bases. The CDR3 sequence is CASSQDVMSSASYEQYF. The CDR3 DNA sequence: TGTGCCAGCAGCCAAGATGTTATGTCTTCCGCCTCCTACGAGCAGTACTTC.

The table lists this clone with a count of one. V and J are TRBV6-2 or TRBV6-3 and TRBJ2-7; no clear D gene. This CDR3 has 13 amino acids. Deletions cut 5 bases from V and 6 bases from J, with 14 bases between. The germline gives CDR1 MNHEY, CDR2 SVGEGT. The CDR3 is CASSHPGRGEQYF. CDR3 bases: TGTGCCAGCAGTCACCCAGGACGCGGCGAGCAGTACTTC.

This clone has a single count. The chain is built from TRBV10-2 and TRBJ1-2, with 7 bases matching TRBD1. V was clipped by 0 bases and J by 8 bases; unmatched bases: 9. The CDR3 runs to 15 residues. Germline CDR1 is WSHSY and CDR2 is SAAADI. As DNA, the CDR3 is TGCGCCAGCAGTGAGTCGCCAGGGGGGTTTAAGGGCTACACCTTC. Translating it yields CASSESPGGFKGYTF.

The chain uses TRBV7-2 and TRBJ2-6; D is possibly TRBD1 (5 bases). This CDR3 has 14 amino acids. Germline V gene data show CDR1 as SGHTA and CDR2 as FQGNSA. The V end was cut by 8 bases, the J end by 1 base, with 9 bases between. This CDR3 is CASGDSSGANVLTF. The CDR3 nucleotides read TGTGCCAGCGGTGACAGTTCTGGGGCCAACGTCCTGACTTTC.

This clone has only one observation. The chain carries TRBV28 and TRBJ2-5; no clear D. Trimming took off 3 bases at V and 0 bases at J, with 5 bases between the two ends. Germline CDR1 and CDR2: MDHEN and SYDVKM. The CDR3 length is 13 residues. CDR3 nucleotide sequence: TGTGCCAGCAGTTTTTCTGACCAAGAGACCCAGTACTTC. Amino acid sequence: CASSFSDQETQYF.

The rearrangement links TRBV5-1 to TRBJ1-3; D gene uncertain. Trimming took off 4 bases at V and 4 bases at J, with 21 bases between the two ends. The CDR3 covers 17 residues. CDR1 is SGHRS, CDR2 YFSETQ, per germline. This CDR3 is CASSNVPSALFGNTIYF. DNA of the CDR3: TGCGCCAGCAGCAACGTCCCATCAGCTCTCTTCGGAAACACCATATATTTT.

This chain links TRBV6-6 with TRBJ1-5, with a tentative D call TRBD1 (6 bases). The CDR3 runs 16 residues. V was clipped by 5 bases and J by 1 base, with 15 bases between them. Germline V gene sequence: CDR1 MNHNY, CDR2 SVGAGI (reference sequence). The CDR3, as DNA: TGTGCCAGCAGTCCGAGGGGGGCAGGGAGCAATCAGCCCCAGCATTTT. Residues: CASSPRGAGSNQPQHF.

The chain links TRBV9 to TRBJ2-2, with 8 bases that match TRBD1. V dropped 4 bases and J dropped 0; count of bases not matched to a gene: 5. The CDR3 length is 16 residues. The germline V gene encodes CDR1 SGDLS and CDR2 YYNGEE. CDR3 protein: CASSPRTGTNTGELFF. For the CDR3, the DNA is TGTGCCAGCAGCCCGCGGACAGGGACGAACACCGGGGAGCTGTTTTTT.

CDR3 sequence reads: CASSEGTNYGYTF. The CDR3 DNA follows: TGTGCCAGCAGTGAGGGTACTAACTATGGCTACACCTTC. The chain is built from TRBV2 and TRBJ1-2; no firm D call. Germline values: CDR1 SNHLY, CDR2 FYNNEI. The CDR3 runs to 13 residues. Trimming cost V 3 bases and J 0 bases, with 5 bases left between them. Complete variable domain (other parts from reference TRBV2 and TRBJ1-2): EPEVTQTPSHQVTQMGQEVILRCVPISNHLYFYWYRQILGQKVEFLVSFYNNEISEKSEIFDDQFSVERPDGSNFTLKIRSTKLEDSAMYFCASSEGTNYGYTFGSGTRLTVV.

This chain links TRBV5-1 with TRBJ1-2; 8 positions match TRBD1. V trimming: 5 bases; J trimming: 8 bases; junction bases outside the gene matches: 8. The CDR3 covers 13 residues. Germline V gene lookup returns CDR1 SGHRS and CDR2 YFSETQ. CDR3 nucleotides: TGCGCCAGCAGACAAGGACAGGGTACGGGCTACACCTTC. As protein: CASRQGQGTGYTF.

The V gene is TRBV12-3 or TRBV12-4, the J gene TRBJ1-2; D perhaps matches TRBD1 (5 bases). Trimming pared 5 bases from V and 10 bases from J, leaving 14 bases between. The CDR3 loop spans 12 amino acids. The CDR3 DNA is TGTGCCAGCAGTGGAAACCAGGGAACCTACACCTTC. This translates into CASSGNQGTYTF.

The chain uses TRBV4-2 and TRBJ2-3; D is ambiguous. Per germline, CDR1 LGHNA and CDR2 YNFKEQ. The V and J ends lost 0 bases and 4 bases respectively, with 5 bases between them. This CDR3 has 13 residues. CDR3 DNA sequence: TGTGCCAGCAGCCAAGAATCTTCAGATACGCAGTATTTT. As protein: CASSQESSDTQYF.

This clone was observed a few times. V is TRBV30 and J is TRBJ1-6; D gene uncertain. This CDR3 region has 15 residues. CDR1 is GTSNPN and CDR2 is SVGIG in the germline V gene (reference sequence). Trimming left V 1 base short and J 2 bases short, with 9 bases between. The CDR3 bases are TGTGCCTGGAGTGAGGGAAGTCCCTATAATTCACCCCTCCACTTT. This gives the protein CAWSEGSPYNSPLHF.

The chain carries TRBV7-3 and TRBJ1-1; 7 bases match TRBD1. The trim removed 3 bases at V and 6 bases at J, leaving 4 bases unmatched. The V gene's germline CDR1 is SGHTA and CDR2 FQGTGA. This CDR3 region has 13 residues. CDR3 nucleotides: TGTGCCAGCAGCTTGAGCGGACAGGCTGAAGCTTTCTTT. Protein sequence: CASSLSGQAEAFF.

V is TRBV5-1 and J is TRBJ2-1, with 8 positions matching TRBD2. This CDR3 comprises 14 residues. Looked up from germline, CDR1 is SGHRS and CDR2 is YFSETQ. Losses at the gene ends were 0 bases for V and 8 bases for J; bases not matched to a gene: 4. The CDR3 coding sequence is TGCGCCAGCAGCTTGGTTAGCGGGGAGGATGAGCAGTTCTTC. This sequence encodes CASSLVSGEDEQFF.